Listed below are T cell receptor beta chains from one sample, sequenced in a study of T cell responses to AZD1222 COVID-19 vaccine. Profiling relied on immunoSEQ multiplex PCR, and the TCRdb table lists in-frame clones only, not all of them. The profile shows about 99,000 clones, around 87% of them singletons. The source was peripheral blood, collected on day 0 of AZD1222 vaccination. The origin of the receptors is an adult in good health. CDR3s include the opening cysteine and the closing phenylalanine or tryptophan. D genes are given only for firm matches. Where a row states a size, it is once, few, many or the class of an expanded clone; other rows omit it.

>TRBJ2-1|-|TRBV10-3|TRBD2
TGTGCCATCAGCAGTAGACTAGCGGGAGATGGCGATGAGCAGTTCTTC
CAISSRLAGDGDEQFF
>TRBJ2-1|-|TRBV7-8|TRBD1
TGTGCCAGCAGCTTGCAACAGGGGTTATACAATGAGCAGTTCTTC
CASSLQQGLYNEQFF
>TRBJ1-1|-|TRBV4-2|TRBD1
TGTGCCAGCAGCCAAGATTTGGGACAGGAGAACACTGAAGCTTTCTTT
CASSQDLGQENTEAFF
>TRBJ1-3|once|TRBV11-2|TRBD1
TGTGCCAGCAGCTCCCCGGACAGGGGCGTTGGAAACACCATATATTTT
CASSSPDRGVGNTIYF
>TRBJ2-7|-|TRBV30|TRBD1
TGTGCCTGGATTGACAGGGAATACGAGCAGTACTTC
CAWIDREYEQYF
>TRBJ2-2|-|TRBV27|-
TGTGCCAGCAGAGGCTGGGATGACACCGGGGAGCTGTTTTTT
CASRGWDDTGELFF
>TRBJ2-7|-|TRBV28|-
TGTGCCAGCAGTTTTGCGGCAGGGCAGCAGTACTTC
CASSFAAGQQYF
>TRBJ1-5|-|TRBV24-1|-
TGTGCCACCAGTGATTCGGTGGCTAGGGGCAATCAGCCCCAGCATTTT
CATSDSVARGNQPQHF
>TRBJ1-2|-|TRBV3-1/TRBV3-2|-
TGTGCCAGCAGCGGGCTTGAGGGGCACGGCTACACCTTC
CASSGLEGHGYTF
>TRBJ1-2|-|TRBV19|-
TGTGCCAGTACTCCTCTGGACAGCTATGGCTACACCTTC
CASTPLDSYGYTF
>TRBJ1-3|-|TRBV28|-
TGTGCCAGCACCCTCGTAGGGGCTGGAAACACCATATATTTT
CASTLVGAGNTIYF
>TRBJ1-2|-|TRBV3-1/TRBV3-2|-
TGTGCCAGCAGCCAAAGTTTAGGATCGGTATGGGGAGGCTACACCTTC
CASSQSLGSVWGGYTF
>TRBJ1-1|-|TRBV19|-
TGTGCCAGTAGTCTTCGGGGCCCGAGAACTGAAGCTTTCTTT
CASSLRGPRTEAFF
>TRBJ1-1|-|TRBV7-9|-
TGTGCCAGCAGCTGGGCCACTGAAGCTTTCTTT
CASSWATEAFF
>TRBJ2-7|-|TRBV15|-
TGTGCCACCAGCACCGGGAGCCTCTACGAGCAGTACTTC
CATSTGSLYEQYF
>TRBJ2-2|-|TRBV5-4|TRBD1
TGTGCCAGCAGCTCTCCGACAGGGTACAGCGGGGAGCTGTTTTTT
CASSSPTGYSGELFF
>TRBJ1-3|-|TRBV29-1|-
TGCAGCGTTGACTCTGGAAACACCATATATTTT
CSVDSGNTIYF
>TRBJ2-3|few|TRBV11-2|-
TGTGCCAGCAGCTTCAAGGGGATCACAGCTATGTCATCGCAGTATTTT
CASSFKGITAMSSQYF
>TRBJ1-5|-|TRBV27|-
TGTGCCAGCAGTTTAATTTATAGCAATCAGCCCCAGCATTTT
CASSLIYSNQPQHF
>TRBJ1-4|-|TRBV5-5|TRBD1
TGTGCCAGCAGCAATCAGGGGGCGACTAATGAAAAACTGTTTTTT
CASSNQGATNEKLFF
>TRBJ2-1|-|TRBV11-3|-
TGTGCCAGCAGTCCAGAACCGGGGGGACATCTGCAGTTCTTC
CASSPEPGGHLQFF
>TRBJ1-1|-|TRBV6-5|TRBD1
TGTGCCAGCAGGTCTAGACAGGGTGGGTGGACTGAAGCTTTCTTT
CASRSRQGGWTEAFF
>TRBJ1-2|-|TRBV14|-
TGTGCCAGCAGCCCTAGGGGGACGGATGGCTACACCTTC
CASSPRGTDGYTF
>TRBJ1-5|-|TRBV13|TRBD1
TGTGCCAGCAGCGGACAGGGGGATCAGCCCCAGCATTTT
CASSGQGDQPQHF
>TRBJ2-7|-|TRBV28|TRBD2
TGTGCCAGCAGGACGGCTAGCGGGACGACCTACGAGCAGTACTTC
CASRTASGTTYEQYF
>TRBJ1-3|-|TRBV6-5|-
TGTGCCAGCGGGGTGAACACCATATATTTT
CASGVNTIYF
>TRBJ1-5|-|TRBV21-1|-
TGTGCCAGCAGCAACCGGACATTCACGAACAATCAGCCCCAGCATTTT
CASSNRTFTNNQPQHF
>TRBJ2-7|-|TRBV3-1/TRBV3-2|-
TGTGCCAGCAGCCAAGAGGTCCAGCAACTGTACTTC
CASSQEVQQLYF
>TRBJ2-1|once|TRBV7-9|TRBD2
TGTGCCAGCACTACGGGACTAGCGGACTACAATGAGCAGTTCTTC
CASTTGLADYNEQFF
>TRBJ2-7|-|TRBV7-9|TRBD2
TGTGCCAGCAGTCCAAAATCTAGCGGGAGGCTCTACGAGCAGTACTTC
CASSPKSSGRLYEQYF
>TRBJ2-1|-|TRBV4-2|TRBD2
TGTGCCAGCAGCCAAGATATTGGAGGGTCTAGCGGGTTCAGAGGGGGTGAGCAGTTCTTC
CASSQDIGGSSGFRGGEQFF
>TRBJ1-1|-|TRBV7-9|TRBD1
TGTGCCAGCAGCTCGACCGGGACAGGAAACACTGAAGCTTTCTTT
CASSSTGTGNTEAFF
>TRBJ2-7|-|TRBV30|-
TGTGCCTGGAGCGGTCGCGACGAGCAGTACTTC
CAWSGRDEQYF
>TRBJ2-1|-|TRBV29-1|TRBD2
TGCAGCGTTTTGACTAGCCGATACAAGCAGTTCTTC
CSVLTSRYKQFF
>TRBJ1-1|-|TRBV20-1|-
TGCAGTGCAAGTTTCCAGGGGTCGACTGAAGCTTTCTTT
CSASFQGSTEAFF
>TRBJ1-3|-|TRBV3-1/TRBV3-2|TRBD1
TGTGCCAGCAGCCAAGATAGAACAGGGGCGTTTATATTTCCTGGAAACACCATATATTTT
CASSQDRTGAFIFPGNTIYF
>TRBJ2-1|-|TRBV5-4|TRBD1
TGTGCCAGCAGCTTGGGACAGGGGCTAAACAATGAGCAGTTCTTC
CASSLGQGLNNEQFF
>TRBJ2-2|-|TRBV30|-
TGTGCCTGGAGGCCACAATCCTTGGGCACCGGGGAGCTGTTTTTT
CAWRPQSLGTGELFF
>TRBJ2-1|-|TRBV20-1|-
TGCAGTGCTAGTAGTCTCTACAATGAGCAGTTCTTC
CSASSLYNEQFF
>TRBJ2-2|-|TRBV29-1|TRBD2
TGCAGTGCGGGAGGGGGGAACACCGGGGAGCTGTTTTTT
CSAGGGNTGELFF
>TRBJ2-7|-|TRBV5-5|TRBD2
TGTGCCAGCAGCTTCACTAGCGACTCCTACGAGCAGTACTTC
CASSFTSDSYEQYF
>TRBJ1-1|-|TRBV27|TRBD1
TGTGCCAGCAGATCCCGGGACAGGGCCGCCTTGAACACTGAAGCTTTCTTT
CASRSRDRAALNTEAFF
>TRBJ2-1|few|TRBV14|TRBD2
TGTGCCAGCAGCCCGCTAACTAGCGGGAGGTACAATGAGCAGTTCTTC
CASSPLTSGRYNEQFF
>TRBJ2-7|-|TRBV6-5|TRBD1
TGTGCCAGCAGACTACGATCCGGGACAGCCTACGAGCAGTACTTC
CASRLRSGTAYEQYF
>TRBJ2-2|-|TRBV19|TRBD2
TGTGCCAGTAGTATCGGGGCAGCGGGAGGTAACACCGGGGAGCTGTTTTTT
CASSIGAAGGNTGELFF
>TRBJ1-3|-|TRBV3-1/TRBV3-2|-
TGTGCCAGCTCTACGGGGGGCTCTGGAAACACCATATATTTT
CASSTGGSGNTIYF
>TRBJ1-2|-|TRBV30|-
TGTGCCTGGAGGTATGGCACCTATGGCTACACCTTC
CAWRYGTYGYTF
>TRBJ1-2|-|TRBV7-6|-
TGTGCCAGCAGCCCCCTCACAGGAGCGGGAGGCTACACCTTC
CASSPLTGAGGYTF
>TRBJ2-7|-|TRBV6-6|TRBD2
TGTGCCAGCAGTTTAGCGGGAGAAGGGTCCTACGAGCAGTACTTC
CASSLAGEGSYEQYF
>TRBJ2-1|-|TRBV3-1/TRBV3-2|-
TGTGCCAGTGAACTGCCCGATGAGGCGTGGTGCTTCTTC
CASELPDEAWCFF
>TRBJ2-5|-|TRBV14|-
TGTGCCAGCAGCACCACTATGGCGGGCGGAGAGACCCAGTACTTC
CASSTTMAGGETQYF
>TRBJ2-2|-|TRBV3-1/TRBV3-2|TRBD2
TGTGCCAGCAGCCAGGGTAGCGGGAACGGGGAGCTGTTTTTT
CASSQGSGNGELFF
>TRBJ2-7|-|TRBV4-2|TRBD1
TGTGCCAGCAGGGATTCGGCAGGGGGTAACTACGAGCAGTACTTC
CASRDSAGGNYEQYF
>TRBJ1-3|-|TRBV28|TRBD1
TGTGCCAGCAGTTTATGGGGGGACAGGGAAGCTTCTGGAAACACCATATATTTT
CASSLWGDREASGNTIYF
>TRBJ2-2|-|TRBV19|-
TGTGCCAGTAAGGCGCGGCATCTGAACACCGGGGAGCTGTTTTTT
CASKARHLNTGELFF
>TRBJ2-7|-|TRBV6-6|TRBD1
TGTGCCAGCAGTTACAAGGGACAGTACTCCTACGAGCAGTACTTC
CASSYKGQYSYEQYF
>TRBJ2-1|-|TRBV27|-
TGTGCCAGCAGGAAGGACTCCTACAATGAGCAGTTCTTC
CASRKDSYNEQFF
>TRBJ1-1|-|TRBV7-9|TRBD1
TGTGCCAGCAGCTGGGGGACAGCCTTTATGAACACTGAAGCTTTCTTT
CASSWGTAFMNTEAFF
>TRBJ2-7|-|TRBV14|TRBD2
TGTGCCAGCGGACGGATGGGACTAGCATCCTACGAGCAGTACTTC
CASGRMGLASYEQYF